The 32 T cell receptor beta chains in this list originate from one sample, sequenced in a study of T cells in Graves' hyperthyroidism and ophthalmopathy. Template material for amplifying TCR beta CDR3 regions consisted of RNA transcripts. First-round RT-PCR of the TCR CDR3 relied on the HTBI primer set. In TCRdb, the multiplex PCR reads were re-called with MiXCR into one record per CDR3 protein. This repertoire shows over 700,000 distinct CDR3 sequences, under 45% found once; its top ten account for approximately 31%. Sequencing was carried out using blood. The receptors stem from a woman aged 40 to 49 with Graves' hyperthyroidism.

This chain's CDR3 is CAEDRRDSLYEQYF. For the CDR3, the DNA is TGTGCCGAGGACAGGCGGGACAGTCTCTACGAGCAGTACTTC. This chain uses TRBV19 with TRBJ2-7, with D perhaps matching TRBD1 (7 bases). This CDR3 has 14 amino acids. V lost 11 bases, J lost 3 bases, and 20 bases lay in between. Germline V lookup: CDR1 LNHDA, CDR2 SQIVND (reference sequence).

V and J are TRBV6-6 and TRBJ2-2, with 7 nucleotides matching TRBD1. The CDR3 totals 15 residues. Germline CDR1 is MNHNY and CDR2 is SVGAGI (reference sequence). Unmatched junction bases numbered 6, after V lost 6 bases and J lost 2 bases. The CDR3 DNA is TGTGCCAGCAGGTTTCAGGGGGAAAACACCGGGGAGCTGTTTTTT. This sequence encodes CASRFQGENTGELFF.

The table lists this clonotype with many counts. The chain employs TRBV7-2 and TRBJ1-5; 7 bases are a match to TRBD1. This CDR3 spans 16 amino acids. Germline V gene lookup returns CDR1 SGHTA and CDR2 FQGNSA. V gave up 0 bases and J gave up 5 bases; unmatched junction bases: 7. In nucleotides, the CDR3 is TGTGCCAGCAGCTTAGCGTATGGGCAGGGGGATCAGCCCCAGCATTTT. This gives the protein CASSLAYGQGDQPQHF.

As regards this clonotype: One end of the junction does not line up with germline, which may come from a read error. J is TRBJ1-4 and V is TRBV4-3; tentatively, D is TRBD1 (5 bases). Germline V gene lookup returns CDR1 LGHNA and CDR2 YSLEER. The CDR3 runs to 14 residues. The CDR3 DNA reads as TGCGCCAGCCGGGGGATCTCCACTAATGAAAAACTGCTTTTT. Translation gives CASRGISTNEKLLF.

The table lists this clonotype with many counts. This chain uses TRBV20-1 with TRBJ1-2; unclear D gene. V was shortened by 7 bases and J by 14 bases, with 17 bases between the two germline ends. CDR1 and CDR2 (germline): DFQATT, SNEGSKA (reference sequence). CDR3 length: 10 residues. CDR3 nucleotide sequence: TGCAGTGTTGCGCCGTTTGGTTTAACCTTC. It encodes CSVAPFGLTF.

This chain links TRBV2 with TRBJ1-5; perhaps TRBD1 as D (5 bases). In germline, CDR1 is SNHLY, CDR2 FYNNEI. V was cut by 8 bases and J by 8 bases, with 16 bases left in between. The CDR3 sequence is 13 residues long. The CDR3 spells CASGRDGDEPQHF. The CDR3 nucleotides are TGTGCCAGCGGGCGGGACGGCGATGAGCCCCAGCATTTT. The complete variable domain, with remaining parts taken from reference TRBV2 and TRBJ1-5, reads EPEVTQTPSHQVTQMGQEVILRCVPISNHLYFYWYRQILGQKVEFLVSFYNNEISEKSEIFDDQFSVERPDGSNFTLKIRSTKLEDSAMYFCASGRDGDEPQHFGDGTRLSIL.

This clonotype was counted many times. The rearrangement links TRBV10-3 to TRBJ1-2; 8 nucleotides agree with TRBD1. CDR1 and CDR2 (germline): ENHRY, SYGVKD. Germline trimming cut 2 bases from V and 8 bases from J; bases unmatched to any gene: 10. The CDR3 covers 15 residues. Here the CDR3 reads CAISETRTGQDGYTF. CDR3 sequence (DNA): TGTGCCATCAGTGAGACCCGGACAGGGCAGGACGGCTACACCTTC.

In its sample, this clonotype was seen many times. The chain employs TRBV29-1 and TRBJ2-2; D remains ambiguous. Germline V lookup: CDR1 SQVTM, CDR2 ANQGSEA. V lost 4 bases, J lost 4 bases, and 13 bases lay in between. The length of the CDR3 is 14 residues. CDR3 region: CSVVWGPSTGELFF. In DNA, the CDR3 is TGCAGCGTTGTTTGGGGTCCTTCCACCGGGGAGCTGTTTTTT.

This sequence joins TRBV25-1 and TRBJ2-6; 9 bases are shared with TRBD1. Germline V lookup: CDR1 MGHDK, CDR2 SYGVNS. CDR3 length: 15 amino acids. CDR3 amino acids: CAATGGTSGANVLTF. In DNA form, the CDR3 reads TGTGCTGCGACAGGGGGAACGTCTGGGGCCAACGTCCTGACTTTC.

This clonotype was detected only a few times. CDR3 protein: CSAQLAGVSGELFF. The CDR3 region has the DNA TGCAGTGCGCAACTAGCGGGAGTATCCGGGGAGCTGTTTTTT. The chain employs TRBV20-1 and TRBJ2-2; TRBD2 aligns across 11 bases. V lost 6 bases, J lost 6 bases, and 6 bases stayed unmatched. The CDR3 spans 14 residues. Germline V gene sequence: CDR1 DFQATT, CDR2 SNEGSKA (reference sequence).

This clonotype was detected ten times or more. The V and J genes are TRBV29-1 and TRBJ1-1; 7 bases are shared with TRBD1. With V trimmed by 4 bases and J by 3 bases, 5 bases remained unmatched. The germline CDR1 and CDR2 sequences are SQVTM and ANQGSEA. The CDR3 runs 13 residues. In DNA, the CDR3 is TGCAGCGTTGCCACAGGGGTGGACACTGAAGCTTTCTTT. Encoded protein: CSVATGVDTEAFF.

This clonotype occurred a few times. The CDR3 reads CASSAVPGTVAGYTF. In DNA, the CDR3 is TGTGCCAGCAGCGCCGTCCCCGGGACAGTCGCTGGCTACACCTTC. The V gene is TRBV7-2, the J gene TRBJ1-2, with 7 nucleotides matching TRBD1. The CDR3 is made up of 15 amino acids. Germline loops: CDR1 SGHTA, CDR2 FQGNSA. The junction had 13 bases not matched to a gene; V was cut back by 5 bases and J by 7 bases.

This clonotype has a count of ten or more. The chain is built from TRBV20-1 and TRBJ1-1; D is unclear. CDR3 size: 15 residues. Trimming pared 6 bases from V and 5 bases from J, leaving 22 bases between. In germline, CDR1 is DFQATT, CDR2 SNEGSKA (reference sequence). The DNA for the CDR3 is TGCAGTGCCATAGGGCGAACCTCTGTGAGAACTGAAGCTTTCTTT. Translation gives CSAIGRTSVRTEAFF.

This sequence joins TRBV4-1 and TRBJ2-5, with unresolved D. Deletions cut 0 bases from V and 0 bases from J, with 14 bases between. From germline, CDR1 is MGHRA and CDR2 YSYEKL. The CDR3 spans 17 residues. CDR3 DNA sequence: TGCGCCAGCAGCCAAGAAATTAGGAATGGGAACCAAGAGACCCAGTACTTC. Its translation: CASSQEIRNGNQETQYF.

A note on this clonotype: A clone one base away is much larger, so this may be a read error. The CDR3 does not end in the conserved phenylalanine or tryptophan, so this is likely a read error. The V call is TRBV5-1, the J call TRBJ2-7; 7 bases map to TRBD2. CDR1 and CDR2 (germline): SGHRS, YFSETQ. The CDR3 totals 14 residues. Trimming took 3 bases from V and 2 from J; bases not matched to a gene: 5. The CDR3 protein is CASSYQRGAYEQYL. CDR3 DNA sequence: TGCGCCAGCAGCTACCAGCGGGGAGCCTACGAGCAGTACCTC.

This clonotype was seen at least ten times. The chain joins TRBV7-2 to TRBJ2-7; D unclear. CDR1 is SGHTA and CDR2 is FQGNSA in the germline V gene. The CDR3 is 16 amino acids. V lost 3 bases to trimming and J lost 1 base, with 16 bases between them. CDR3 loop: CASSFRTGYWSYEQYF. The CDR3 bases are TGTGCCAGCAGCTTTAGGACCGGTTATTGGTCCTACGAGCAGTACTTC.

Details on this clonotype: It may be a read error: a sequence one base away is much more abundant. This chain joins TRBV6-4 and TRBJ1-1, with D uncertain. Looked up from germline, CDR1 is MRHNA and CDR2 is SNTAGT. This CDR3 spans 14 amino acids. CDR3 sequence reads: CASSYSRRNTEASF. DNA of the CDR3: TGTGCCAGCAGTTACTCCCGGCGGAACACTGAAGCTTCCTTT.

This clonotype was detected a few times. The chain couples TRBV6-6 to TRBJ2-7; the match to TRBD1 covers 12 bases. CDR3 length: 13 residues. V shed 11 bases, J shed 4 bases, and the junction held 6 bases outside the gene matches. Germline lookup yields CDR1 MNHNY and CDR2 SVGAGI (reference sequence). DNA for the CDR3: TGTGCCGCAGGGACAGGGGGCATGTACGAGCAGTACTTC. It translates to CAAGTGGMYEQYF.

The chain couples TRBV7-9 to TRBJ1-5, with D tentatively TRBD1 (6 bases). The germline V gene has CDR1 SEHNR and CDR2 FQNEAQ (reference sequence). The length of the CDR3 is 13 residues. Trimming pared 7 bases from V and 4 bases from J, leaving 11 bases between. CDR3 region: CASKGGPNQPQHF. CDR3 DNA: TGTGCCAGCAAGGGGGGACCGAATCAGCCCCAGCATTTT. The complete variable domain, with remaining parts taken from reference TRBV7-9 and TRBJ1-5, reads DTGVSQNPRHKITKRGQNVTFRCDPISEHNRLYWYRQTLGQGPEFLTYFQNEAQLEKSRLLSDRFSAERPKGSFSTLEIQRTEQGDSAMYLCASKGGPNQPQHFGDGTRLSIL.

This clonotype has at least ten counts. The rearrangement joins TRBV5-5 to TRBJ1-6; no reliable D call. Germline V gene sequence: CDR1 SGHKS, CDR2 YYEKEE (reference sequence). This CDR3 has 13 amino acids. V was clipped by 4 bases and J by 8 bases, with 10 bases between them. DNA of the CDR3: TGTGCCAGCAGCCATGACCGAGATTCACCCCTCCACTTT. This sequence encodes CASSHDRDSPLHF.

This rearrangement joins TRBV11-2 to TRBJ2-5; maybe TRBD2 (6 bases). The germline gives CDR1 SGHAT, CDR2 FQNNGV. This CDR3 is built from 14 residues. The V gene lost 5 bases and the J gene lost 0 bases, with 10 bases spanning the gap. The CDR3 DNA reads as TGTGCCAGCAGCCTGGGACTGTACCAAGAGACCCAGTACTTC. Protein sequence: CASSLGLYQETQYF.

This clonotype was counted at least ten times. The genes are TRBV20-1 and TRBJ1-1; D remains ambiguous. The germline CDR1 and CDR2 sequences are DFQATT and SNEGSKA (reference sequence). CDR3 size: 13 residues. Between the trimmed V and J ends, which lost 0 bases and 2 bases, there was a span of 7 bases. CDR3 amino acids: CSARDPVNTEAFF. Written as DNA, the CDR3 is TGCAGTGCTAGAGATCCGGTCAACACTGAAGCTTTCTTT.

This clonotype has at least ten counts. The rearrangement links TRBV7-9 to TRBJ1-5; possible D gene TRBD1, 5 bases. In germline, CDR1 is SEHNR, CDR2 FQNEAQ (reference sequence). V shed 4 bases and J shed 2 bases, with 15 bases lying between them. This CDR3 is built from 16 residues. The CDR3 bases are TGTGCCAGCAGCTCCGCCGACAGTTTTGGCAATCAGCCCCAGCATTTT. Translating gives CASSSADSFGNQPQHF.

This clonotype was counted only a few times. The chain recombines TRBV20-1 with TRBJ2-7; TRBD1 agrees at 7 bases. The CDR3 runs to 16 residues. Germline V gene lookup returns CDR1 DFQATT and CDR2 SNEGSKA (reference sequence). Trimming cost V 4 bases and J 3 bases; bases outside gene matches: 15. CDR3 loop: CSATNGAGTEVYEQYF. The CDR3 DNA reads as TGCAGTGCTACAAACGGAGCCGGGACAGAAGTCTACGAGCAGTACTTC.

Only a few counts were recorded for this clonotype. The gene calls are TRBV5-1 and TRBJ1-1; a weak D match, TRBD1 (5 bases). Germline V gene data show CDR1 as SGHRS and CDR2 as YFSETQ. The CDR3 consists of 13 residues. Trimming left V 3 bases short and J 5 bases short, with 11 bases between. DNA for the CDR3: TGCGCCAGCAGCTCTGCGGGGGATACTGAAGCTTTCTTT. Amino acids: CASSSAGDTEAFF.

This clonotype was picked up many times. The V call is TRBV20-1, the J call TRBJ2-7, with TRBD1 matching over 7 bases. This CDR3 comprises 11 residues. Germline loops: CDR1 DFQATT, CDR2 SNEGSKA (reference sequence). V lost 0 bases, J lost 12 bases, and 5 bases stayed unmatched. The CDR3 DNA reads TGCAGTGCTAGAGAGTCAGGGGGACGGTACTTC. This sequence encodes CSARESGGRYF.

This clonotype showed up just a few times. V gene TRBV5-1 combines with J gene TRBJ1-1; D call uncertain. Deletions cut 7 bases from V and 4 bases from J, with 14 bases between. This CDR3 has 13 amino acids. The V gene's germline CDR1 is SGHRS and CDR2 YFSETQ. Here the CDR3 DNA reads TGCGCCAGCCGCGGCGGAGGATTCACTGAAGCTTTCTTT. Translated: CASRGGGFTEAFF.

This clonotype was recorded at least ten times. The rearrangement uses TRBV7-2 and TRBJ1-2; possible D gene TRBD1, 6 bases. Germline V gives CDR1 SGHTA, CDR2 FQGNSA. The CDR3 is made up of 15 amino acids. V gave up 5 bases and J gave up 4 bases, with 17 bases separating them. This CDR3 reads CASSQTGSGSYGYTF. The CDR3 bases are TGTGCCAGCAGCCAAACAGGGTCTGGAAGCTATGGCTACACCTTC.

This rearrangement joins TRBV12-3 or TRBV12-4 to TRBJ2-2; unclear D gene. The CDR3 has 15 residues. Trimming took 5 bases from V and 3 from J, leaving 13 bases between them. The CDR3 protein is CASSNSISHTGELFF. DNA for the CDR3: TGTGCCAGCAGTAACTCGATTTCGCACACCGGGGAGCTGTTTTTT.

The V call is TRBV29-1, the J call TRBJ2-7; 7 bases fit TRBD2. The CDR3 runs 12 residues. Germline V CDR1 and CDR2: SQVTM, ANQGSEA. J was trimmed by 1 base and V by 4 bases; bases with no gene match: 1. CDR3 sequence reads: CSVAGGSYEQYF. The CDR3, as DNA: TGCAGCGTTGCGGGGGGTTCCTACGAGCAGTACTTC.

This clonotype came up a few times. The V call is TRBV29-1, the J call TRBJ1-2, with D possibly matching TRBD1 (5 bases). Trimming removed 3 bases from V and 2 bases from J, with 19 bases in between. CDR1 is SQVTM and CDR2 is ANQGSEA in the germline V gene. This CDR3 is built from 16 residues. DNA for the CDR3: TGCAGCGTTGAGACGGGAATGATGACAGTGAACTATGGCTACACCTTC. Amino acid sequence: CSVETGMMTVNYGYTF.

This clonotype occurred many times. CDR3 nucleotides: TGCGCCAGCAGCCTCCGGTCCTCTGGGGCCAACGTCCTGACTTTC. It specifies CASSLRSSGANVLTF. This chain joins TRBV4-1 and TRBJ2-6; the D is unclear. The CDR3 is made up of 15 amino acids. Germline CDR1 and CDR2: MGHRA and YSYEKL. The ends were cut back, 4 bases at V and 0 bases at J, with 7 bases in the middle.